The rows below give T cell receptor beta chains drawn from one sample of a study of blood T cell repertoires in COVID-19. Assay: immunoSEQ multiplex PCR; the TCRdb copy retains only in-frame clones and omits some. The table shows over 100,000 clones, with about nine tenths occurring only once. The sample comprised peripheral blood. The receptors stem from a man in his forties with acute or convalescent COVID-19. The CDR3 runs from the conserved cysteine through the conserved F or W. The D gene is left open where the match is weak. Only some rows state a clone size, as once, few, many or a class for expanded clones.

clone_size d_call j_call v_call cdr3_length cdr3_nt cdr3_aa
. TRBD2 TRBJ2-1 TRBV7-6 18 TGTGCCAGCAGCTTAGCGGGGACTAGCGCCTTAGTTGTGAATGAGCAGTTCTTC CASSLAGTSALVVNEQFF
. TRBD1 TRBJ1-2 TRBV29-1 14 TGCAGCGTTAAGGACAGGGGTGTACTTCGGGGCTACACCTTC CSVKDRGVLRGYTF
. . TRBJ2-2 TRBV18 13 TGTGCCAGCTCACCAGAGGGTTCCGGGGAGCTGTTTTTT CASSPEGSGELFF
many TRBD1 TRBJ1-1 TRBV5-4 15 TGTGCCAGCAGCTTCTTGCGACAGGGGACGACTGAAGCTTTCTTT CASSFLRQGTTEAFF
. . TRBJ1-1 TRBV3-1/TRBV3-2 16 TGTGCCAGCAGCCAAGGGGCAGGGGCTTCGAACACTGAAGCTTTCTTT CASSQGAGASNTEAFF
. . TRBJ1-2 TRBV4-3 16 TGCGCCAGCAGCCAAGATGTCCGGAGAGGCGAATATGGCTACACCTTC CASSQDVRRGEYGYTF
. . TRBJ2-1 TRBV18 13 TGTGCCAGCTCCCCTTTGTCCTACAATGAGCAGTTCTTC CASSPLSYNEQFF
few . TRBJ1-1 TRBV7-9 15 TGTGCCAGCAGATCACCGATTAAAGAGGCCACTGAAGCTTTCTTT CASRSPIKEATEAFF
once TRBD1 TRBJ2-2 TRBV5-1 15 TGCGCCAGCAGCTCCCGACAGGGTAGGACCGGGGAGCTGTTTTTT CASSSRQGRTGELFF
. . TRBJ2-7 TRBV5-5 16 TGTGCCAGCAGCTTGTTGCAGGGCCAAGGTGTCGACGAGCAGTACTTC CASSLLQGQGVDEQYF
. TRBD2 TRBJ2-7 TRBV6-6 15 TGTGCCAGCAGTTCCATGGACGGACTAGCCTACGAGCAGTACTTC CASSSMDGLAYEQYF
once . TRBJ1-5 TRBV30 15 TGTGCCTGGGGTCTAGCGGGAGTCCGCAATCAGCCCCAGCATTTT CAWGLAGVRNQPQHF
. . TRBJ1-1 TRBV29-1 13 TGCAGCGTTCTAGTGGGGGGGAACACTGAAGCTTTCTTT CSVLVGGNTEAFF
. TRBD1 TRBJ1-2 TRBV3-1/TRBV3-2 13 TGTGCCAGCAGCCAAGGGACAGGGGGTGGCTACACCTTC CASSQGTGGGYTF
. . TRBJ1-1 TRBV30 13 TGTGCCTGGAGTGGACACGAGAACACTGAAGCTTTCTTT CAWSGHENTEAFF
. TRBD1 TRBJ2-3 TRBV7-9 16 TGTGCCAGCAGCTTAGCCCCCGGGACAGGGGGTAATACGCAGTATTTT CASSLAPGTGGNTQYF